This is a list of T cell receptor beta chains from one sample in a study of OX40 agonist ivuxolimab in advanced cancers. Only in-frame clones appear in the TCRdb table, and some are missing; sequencing was by immunoSEQ multiplex PCR. This sample has roughly 60,000 clones, with about 89% found just once. Specimen: CD4+ or CD8+ T cells sorted from blood, collected in a trial of the OX40 agonist ivuxolimab. Receptors originate from an adult with an advanced solid tumor such as melanoma, head and neck, liver or kidney cancer. Each CDR3 is given with its conserved first and last residue. D genes are given only for firm matches. Clone size is shown for a subset of rows, as once, few, many or a class of expanded clone.

j_call d_call clone_size v_call cdr3_aa cdr3_nt
TRBJ1-5 TRBD1 NA TRBV2 CASSGGDRDQPQHF TGTGCCAGCAGTGGGGGGGACAGAGATCAGCCCCAGCATTTT
TRBJ2-7 NA NA TRBV7-9 CASSLAQETYEQYF TGTGCCAGCAGCTTAGCGCAGGAGACCTACGAGCAGTACTTC
TRBJ2-7 TRBD1 NA TRBV7-8 CASSAAGQGLSYEQYF TGTGCCAGCAGCGCCGCGGGACAGGGGCTTTCCTACGAGCAGTACTTC
TRBJ2-1 NA NA TRBV5-4 CASSPRGTNNEQFF TGTGCCAGCAGCCCTAGAGGGACCAACAATGAGCAGTTCTTC
TRBJ1-6 NA few TRBV5-1 CASSYLAGSSYNSPLHF TGCGCCAGCAGCTACCTCGCAGGGAGCTCCTATAATTCACCCCTCCACTTT
TRBJ2-7 NA NA TRBV6-5 CASKAGFPYEQYF TGTGCCAGCAAGGCAGGGTTCCCCTACGAGCAGTACTTC
TRBJ2-5 NA NA TRBV11-3 CASSLGLGGAQYF TGTGCCAGCAGCCTGGGACTGGGGGGAGCCCAGTACTTC
TRBJ2-2 NA NA TRBV6-6 CASSYSTRANTGELFF TGTGCCAGCAGTTATTCAACTAGGGCGAACACCGGGGAGCTGTTTTTT
TRBJ2-1 TRBD2 NA TRBV25-1 CASSPYPGLAESEQFF TGTGCCAGCAGTCCCTACCCGGGACTAGCGGAAAGTGAGCAGTTCTTC
TRBJ2-7 TRBD1 once TRBV5-4 CASSLGPQGAYEQYF TGTGCCAGCAGCTTGGGGCCTCAGGGGGCATACGAGCAGTACTTC
TRBJ1-2 NA NA TRBV6-5 CASSYVGESYGYTF TGTGCCAGCAGTTACGTAGGGGAAAGCTATGGCTACACCTTC
TRBJ2-6 NA NA TRBV18 CASPLSGANVLTF TGTGCCAGCCCCCTCTCTGGGGCCAACGTCCTGACTTTC
TRBJ1-2 NA NA TRBV4-1 CASSQDFRGANYGYTF TGCGCCAGCAGCCAAGATTTCCGGGGAGCTAACTATGGCTACACCTTC
TRBJ1-3 NA few TRBV10-3 CAISESENTIYF TGTGCCATCAGTGAGTCGGAAAACACCATATATTTT
TRBJ1-1 NA once TRBV6-1 CASSELTGSRLHTEAFF TGTGCCAGCAGTGAATTGACCGGGTCCAGGCTCCACACTGAAGCTTTCTTT
TRBJ2-7 TRBD2 NA TRBV25-1 CASSAWGAGGLFYEQYF TGTGCCAGCAGTGCCTGGGGGGCGGGAGGGCTCTTCTACGAGCAGTACTTC
TRBJ2-7 TRBD2 NA TRBV19 CASSTTSGGAYEQYF TGTGCCAGTAGTACGACTAGCGGAGGGGCCTACGAGCAGTACTTC